This is a list of T cell receptor beta chains from one sample in a study of cytomegalovirus exposure and HLA in healthy donors. Method: immunoSEQ multiplex PCR; TCRdb's copy keeps in-frame clones and lacks some. The sample shows approximately 130,000 clones, 75% of them seen only once. The sample consisted of PBMCs. The receptors here all came from a man aged 25-40 years in good health and CMV-seronegative. Both conserved end residues are part of each CDR3. D genes are given only for firm matches. A row's size may be missing; if present it is once, few, many or a size class.

size | J | length | V | D | CDR3 | DNA
. | TRBJ2-7 | 16 | TRBV7-9 | TRBD2 | CASSLLGASGSNEQYF | TGTGCCAGCAGCTTATTAGGGGCTAGCGGGTCCAACGAGCAGTACTTC
. | TRBJ1-1 | 13 | TRBV21-1 | . | CASSKGGTRKAFF | TGTGCCAGCAGCAAAGGGGGGACAAGGAAGGCTTTCTTT
few | TRBJ2-3 | 20 | TRBV4-3 | TRBD2 | CASSQELGLGSGSLFGTQYF | TGCGCCAGCAGCCAAGAACTGGGTTTGGGGAGCGGGAGTTTATTCGGTACGCAGTATTTT
. | TRBJ2-3 | 14 | TRBV29-1 | TRBD2 | CSVGLAPSTDTQYF | TGCAGCGTTGGACTAGCGCCTAGCACAGATACGCAGTATTTT
. | TRBJ2-5 | 15 | TRBV15 | . | CATSRDFGPQETQYF | TGTGCCACCAGCAGAGACTTTGGGCCACAAGAGACCCAGTACTTC
. | TRBJ2-7 | 20 | TRBV4-1 | TRBD1 | CASSQGATGTGGGGSYEQYF | TGCGCCAGCAGCCAGGGTGCCACCGGGACAGGGGGCGGGGGGTCCTACGAGCAGTACTTC
. | TRBJ2-3 | 15 | TRBV27 | TRBD2 | CASSPSSGGTDTQYF | TGTGCCAGCAGTCCTTCTAGCGGGGGGACAGATACGCAGTATTTT
. | TRBJ1-2 | 15 | TRBV6-5 | TRBD1 | CASSYGDRDPYGYTF | TGTGCCAGCAGTTACGGAGACAGGGACCCTTATGGCTACACCTTC
. | TRBJ1-1 | 14 | TRBV28 | . | CASRGAWGVTEAFF | TGTGCCAGCAGAGGAGCTTGGGGGGTCACTGAAGCTTTCTTT
. | TRBJ2-7 | 16 | TRBV9 | TRBD2 | CASSARGEDPSYEQYF | TGTGCCAGCAGCGCGCGGGGGGAGGATCCCTCCTACGAGCAGTACTTC
. | TRBJ2-2 | 15 | TRBV4-3 | . | CASGASSAYTGELFF | TGCGCCAGCGGGGCATCTAGCGCCTACACCGGGGAGCTGTTTTTT
. | TRBJ2-3 | 13 | TRBV7-9 | . | CASSHLIVDTQYF | TGTGCCAGCAGCCACCTAATTGTGGATACGCAGTATTTT
once | TRBJ1-4 | 14 | TRBV6-1 | TRBD1 | CASRKTGGSEKLFF | TGTGCCAGCAGGAAGACAGGGGGCAGTGAGAAACTGTTTTTT
few | TRBJ1-2 | 15 | TRBV2 | . | CASSDFHTGSYGYTF | TGTGCCAGCAGTGATTTTCACACAGGGAGCTATGGCTACACCTTC
. | TRBJ2-7 | 14 | TRBV4-3 | . | CASSQEALAYEQYF | TGCGCCAGCAGCCAAGAGGCATTGGCCTACGAGCAGTACTTC
. | TRBJ2-7 | 14 | TRBV7-3 | TRBD1 | CASSFRDRRNEQYF | TGTGCCAGCAGCTTCCGGGACAGGCGTAACGAGCAGTACTTC
few | TRBJ2-7 | 14 | TRBV7-9 | TRBD2 | CASSSGRGSGEQYF | TGTGCCAGCAGCTCTGGGCGGGGGTCGGGGGAGCAGTACTTC
. | TRBJ2-7 | 15 | TRBV7-8 | TRBD2 | CASTPRRLATGEQYF | TGTGCCAGCACCCCACGTCGACTAGCGACGGGGGAGCAGTACTTC
. | TRBJ2-7 | 15 | TRBV10-1 | TRBD2 | CASSVSLAGTYEQYF | TGCGCCAGCAGTGTTTCTCTAGCGGGTACCTACGAGCAGTACTTC
few | TRBJ2-7 | 13 | TRBV7-9 | . | CASSNQAGYEQYF | TGTGCCAGCAGCAATCAGGCGGGGTACGAGCAGTACTTC
. | TRBJ2-3 | 16 | TRBV6-1 | TRBD2 | CASSEYGGGGTDTQYF | TGTGCCAGCAGTGAATATGGCGGGGGTGGCACAGATACGCAGTATTTT
few | TRBJ1-1 | 14 | TRBV10-3 | . | CAISESGLAGEAFF | TGTGCCATCAGTGAGTCAGGACTGGCGGGTGAAGCTTTCTTT
. | TRBJ1-6 | 14 | TRBV30 | . | CAWSVLDGNSPLHF | TGTGCCTGGAGTGTACTAGACGGAAATTCACCCCTCCACTTT
. | TRBJ2-7 | 14 | TRBV9 | TRBD2 | CASSLAGLAYEQYF | TGTGCCAGCAGCTTAGCGGGACTGGCGTACGAGCAGTACTTC
. | TRBJ1-1 | 13 | TRBV30 | TRBD1 | CAWEQGGNTEAFF | TGTGCCTGGGAACAGGGGGGGAACACTGAAGCTTTCTTT
. | TRBJ2-3 | 14 | TRBV5-1 | . | CASSPGQRGDTQYF | TGCGCCAGCAGCCCGGGACAGCGGGGGGATACGCAGTATTTT
few | TRBJ2-7 | 16 | TRBV4-3 | TRBD1 | CASSQEGGTGGYEQYF | TGCGCCAGCAGCCAAGAAGGGGGGACAGGGGGTTACGAGCAGTACTTC
once | TRBJ2-7 | 13 | TRBV29-1 | TRBD2 | CSVGLAGYMEQYF | TGCAGCGTAGGACTAGCGGGATATATGGAGCAGTACTTC
. | TRBJ2-4 | 16 | TRBV11-2 | TRBD1 | CASRKPGQGPKNIQYF | TGTGCCAGCAGAAAACCCGGACAGGGACCCAAAAACATTCAGTACTTC
. | TRBJ2-3 | 15 | TRBV6-5 | TRBD2 | CASSLLAGSTDTQYF | TGTGCCAGCAGCCTACTAGCGGGTAGCACAGATACGCAGTATTTT
. | TRBJ2-7 | 17 | TRBV12-2 | . | CASRLLCQGFSSYEQYF | TGTGCAAGTCGCTTATTGTGCCAGGGGTTTTCGTCCTACGAGCAGTACTTC
. | TRBJ2-1 | 14 | TRBV11-3 | TRBD2 | CASSSGSSYNEQFF | TGTGCCAGCAGCAGCGGGAGCTCCTACAATGAGCAGTTCTTC
. | TRBJ2-7 | 15 | TRBV6-1 | TRBD1 | CASKPGQTSSYEQYF | TGTGCCAGCAAACCGGGACAGACCAGCTCCTACGAGCAGTACTTC
. | TRBJ2-7 | 12 | TRBV5-4 | . | CASSSGPYEQYF | TGTGCCAGCAGCTCGGGTCCGTACGAGCAGTACTTC
. | TRBJ2-3 | 16 | TRBV14 | . | CASSQRTRASTDTQYF | TGTGCCAGCAGCCAACGGACAAGGGCTTCCACAGATACGCAGTATTTT
. | TRBJ1-2 | 13 | TRBV27 | . | CASSLGGPSGYTF | TGTGCCAGCAGTTTAGGAGGACCCTCCGGCTACACCTTC
. | TRBJ1-2 | 14 | TRBV19 | . | CASSNQGILYGYTF | TGTGCCAGTAGTAATCAGGGAATCCTCTATGGCTACACCTTC
. | TRBJ2-3 | 14 | TRBV5-1 | TRBD1 | CASTWTGSTDTQYF | TGCGCCAGCACCTGGACAGGGTCCACAGATACGCAGTATTTT
once | TRBJ2-3 | 14 | TRBV27 | TRBD1 | CASRWGQGADTQYF | TGTGCCAGCCGATGGGGACAGGGGGCTGATACGCAGTATTTT
. | TRBJ1-1 | 16 | TRBV7-3 | . | CASSLTHGGALAEAFF | TGTGCCAGCAGCTTAACGCATGGAGGGGCGTTGGCTGAAGCTTTCTTT
. | TRBJ2-7 | 13 | TRBV7-6 | TRBD2 | CASSYLAGGPPYF | TGTGCCAGCAGTTACCTAGCGGGAGGGCCTCCGTACTTC
few | TRBJ2-7 | 16 | TRBV4-1 | TRBD2 | CASSQSETSGYYEQYF | TGCGCCAGCAGCCAATCCGAGACTAGCGGTTACTACGAGCAGTACTTC
few | TRBJ2-2 | 14 | TRBV5-4 | . | CASSLGLNDGELFF | TGTGCCAGCAGCTTGGGACTGAATGACGGGGAGCTGTTTTTT
. | TRBJ1-2 | 15 | TRBV6-5 | . | CASSPSGYTAYGYTF | TGTGCCAGCAGTCCCTCGGGGTACACAGCCTATGGCTACACCTTC
. | TRBJ1-4 | 14 | TRBV27 | TRBD1 | CASSLDREREKLFF | TGTGCCAGCAGTTTGGACAGGGAGCGAGAAAAACTGTTTTTT
. | TRBJ2-6 | 16 | TRBV7-2 | . | CASSLAGRAGANVLTF | TGTGCCAGCAGCTTAGCGGGCAGGGCTGGGGCCAACGTCCTGACTTTC
. | TRBJ2-3 | 14 | TRBV7-9 | TRBD2 | CASSFGTSGDTQYF | TGTGCCAGCAGCTTCGGGACTAGCGGAGATACGCAGTATTTT
. | TRBJ1-5 | 13 | TRBV6-1 | . | CASSSRGNQPQHF | TGTGCCAGCAGTTCGAGGGGGAATCAGCCCCAGCATTTT
. | TRBJ2-6 | 16 | TRBV7-2 | . | CASSPQPPAGANVLTF | TGTGCCAGCAGCCCCCAACCTCCGGCTGGGGCCAACGTCCTGACTTTC
. | TRBJ2-1 | 13 | TRBV27 | TRBD2 | CASKASGLNEQFF | TGTGCCAGCAAGGCTAGCGGGCTTAATGAGCAGTTCTTC